This T cell receptor (beta chain) was recorded in a study of identifying expanded T cells in peripheral blood. Judged by abundance, this clone is medium-sized. Germline CDR1 LNHDA, CDR2 SQIVND (reference sequence). V shed 11 bases, J shed 10 bases, and the junction held 4 bases outside the gene matches. This CDR3 has 10 amino acids. The repertoire was sequenced with immunoSEQ multiplex PCR; TCRdb's copy has only in-frame clones and lacks some. The table has around 57,000 clones, about 90% seen once; the top ten hold just over 4.5%. Material for sequencing was blood. This receptor was obtained from a person aged 18 to 75 in good health. V gene TRBV19 combines with J gene TRBJ2-1, with 8 bases that match TRBD2. The CDR3 here is CAAGGAEQFF. DNA of the CDR3: TGTGCCGCCGGGGGGGCGGAGCAGTTCTTC.